Listed below are T cell receptor beta chains from one sample, sequenced in a study of T cell responses to AZD1222 COVID-19 vaccine. Sequencing was performed with immunoSEQ multiplex PCR; in TCRdb, only in-frame clones are kept and a portion is missing. The sample comprises 90,000 to 150,000 clones, 91% of which are singletons, and 5% to 6% rests with the top ten. The source material was peripheral blood, sampled on day 0 of AZD1222 vaccination. The receptor source for this set is an adult in good health. The CDR3 runs from the conserved cysteine through the conserved F or W. Fields, in order: D gene, V gene, J gene, clone size, CDR3 DNA, CDR3 protein. D genes are given only for firm matches. Some rows have no size entry. The others give once, few or many, or a class for an expanded clone.

TRBD1,TRBV19,TRBJ1-1,.,TGTGCCAGTAGTCCCAGGGGGGCCACTGAAGCTTTCTTT,CASSPRGATEAFF
.,TRBV20-1,TRBJ1-3,.,TGCAGTGCTAGTCCTCCGTGGGGGAACACCATATATTTT,CSASPPWGNTIYF
TRBD1,TRBV7-9,TRBJ1-3,.,TGTGCCAGCAGCTCAGACAGGGGGCAATCCTCTGGAAACACCATATATTTT,CASSSDRGQSSGNTIYF
TRBD1,TRBV10-2,TRBJ1-2,.,TGCGCCAGCAGTGAGATTGACAGGGCAGGCTACACCTTC,CASSEIDRAGYTF
TRBD1,TRBV2,TRBJ2-1,.,TGTGCCAGCAGTCTTCGACAGGGAGTTAAGCAGTTCTTC,CASSLRQGVKQFF
TRBD1,TRBV6-1,TRBJ1-5,.,TGTGCCAGCAGTGAATACGGACAGGTTAGCAATCAGCCCCAGCATTTT,CASSEYGQVSNQPQHF
.,TRBV4-1,TRBJ2-3,.,TGCGCCAGCAGCCAAGAGGCCACAGATACGCAGTATTTT,CASSQEATDTQYF
.,TRBV29-1,TRBJ1-4,few,TGCAGCGTTGAAGATAGGCGCGGGGGGGGTGAAAAACTGTTTTTT,CSVEDRRGGGEKLFF
.,TRBV2,TRBJ2-7,.,TGTGCCAGCAGTGAAGCGGACATAATATACGAGCAGTACTTC,CASSEADIIYEQYF
.,TRBV7-9,TRBJ2-1,.,TGTGCCAGCAGCCCCGTCGGGAATGAGCAGTTCTTC,CASSPVGNEQFF
.,TRBV5-1,TRBJ1-1,.,TGCGCCAGCAGCTTAAACCCCCCGTATGACCTAATGAACACTGAAGCTTTCTTT,CASSLNPPYDLMNTEAFF
.,TRBV19,TRBJ1-4,.,TGTGCCAGTAGTCTAGCCCGTGGGGAAAAACTGTTTTTT,CASSLARGEKLFF
.,TRBV5-1,TRBJ1-6,once,TGCGCCAGCAGCTTGGAGGGCATAAAGGGCTCACCCCTCCACTTT,CASSLEGIKGSPLHF
.,TRBV5-1,TRBJ2-7,.,TGCGCCAGCAACACATTGCGGGGCGCCCACGAGCAGTACTTC,CASNTLRGAHEQYF
.,TRBV6-1,TRBJ2-7,.,TGTGCCAGCAGTGAAATTCGCAGATCCGAGCAGTACTTC,CASSEIRRSEQYF
TRBD2,TRBV4-2,TRBJ2-3,.,TGTGCCAGCAGCCAAGACATCGGCGGGAGGTCCGCAGATACGCAGTATTTT,CASSQDIGGRSADTQYF
.,TRBV15,TRBJ1-2,.,TGTGCCACCAGCAGACTTGAGGGTGGCTACACCTTC,CATSRLEGGYTF
.,TRBV19,TRBJ1-4,.,TGTGCCAGTAGTCCGCTCCCACAGAGAGGAGGTGAAAAACTGTTTTTT,CASSPLPQRGGEKLFF
TRBD1,TRBV10-3,TRBJ2-2,few,TGTGCCATCAGTGTAGGGGGCCCGAACACCGGGGAGCTGTTTTTT,CAISVGGPNTGELFF
TRBD1,TRBV7-9,TRBJ1-1,.,TGTGCCAGCAGCCCCCGTTCAGGGGGGATGAACACTGAAGCTTTCTTT,CASSPRSGGMNTEAFF
.,TRBV4-2,TRBJ2-3,.,TGTGCCAGCAGCCAAAAAGCCAGTAGCACAGATACGCAGTATTTT,CASSQKASSTDTQYF
.,TRBV29-1,TRBJ2-1,.,TGCAGCGTTGAAGCCTTCACGAGGGGTTACAATGAGCAGTTCTTC,CSVEAFTRGYNEQFF
.,TRBV14,TRBJ1-4,.,TGTGCCAGCAGCAGCGTCGGACAGCGGGGGGAAAAACTGTTTTTT,CASSSVGQRGEKLFF
.,TRBV3-1/TRBV3-2,TRBJ1-6,.,TGTGCCAGCAGCCAAGTGGAAGGGCGCAGTCCCCTCCACTTT,CASSQVEGRSPLHF
.,TRBV11-2,TRBJ2-3,.,TGTGCCAGCACTCAGCACGGGCCCACAGATACGCAGTATTTT,CASTQHGPTDTQYF
.,TRBV27,TRBJ1-4,.,TGTGCCAGCAGTTTAATTGGTTTACAGAGTGGCGAAAAACTGTTTTTT,CASSLIGLQSGEKLFF
.,TRBV28,TRBJ1-6,.,TGTGCCAGCAGTTTTCGGTGGGGGATAAATTCACCCCTCCACTTT,CASSFRWGINSPLHF
.,TRBV11-2,TRBJ1-2,.,TGTGCCAGCAGCTCCCTGCGGGCTGGCTATGGCTACACCTTC,CASSSLRAGYGYTF